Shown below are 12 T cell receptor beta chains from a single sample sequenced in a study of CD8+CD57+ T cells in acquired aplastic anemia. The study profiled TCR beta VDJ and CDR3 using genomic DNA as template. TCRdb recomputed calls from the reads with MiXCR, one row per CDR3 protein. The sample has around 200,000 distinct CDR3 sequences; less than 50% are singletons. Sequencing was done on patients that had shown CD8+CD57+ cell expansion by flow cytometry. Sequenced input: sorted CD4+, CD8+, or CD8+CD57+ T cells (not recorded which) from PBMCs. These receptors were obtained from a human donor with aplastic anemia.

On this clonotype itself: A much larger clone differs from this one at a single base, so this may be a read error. The CDR3 nucleotides read TGTGCCAGCAGCTTAGACCGGGTCGGAGGGCACGCTTTCTTT. It specifies CASSLDRVGGHAFF. The chain uses TRBV11-3 and TRBJ1-1; D remains ambiguous. V was pared by 0 bases and J by 11 bases, with 16 bases between. Germline V gene lookup returns CDR1 SGHNT and CDR2 YENEEA. This CDR3 has 14 residues.

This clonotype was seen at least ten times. The CDR3 DNA reads as TGCAGCCTGATCGGACTGTACAATGAGCAGTTCTTC. Translation gives CSLIGLYNEQFF. The genes are TRBV29-1 and TRBJ2-1; maybe TRBD2 (5 bases). Germline V gene data show CDR1 as SQVTM and CDR2 as ANQGSEA. The CDR3 length is 12 residues. V was cut by 8 bases and J by 4 bases, with 12 bases left in between.

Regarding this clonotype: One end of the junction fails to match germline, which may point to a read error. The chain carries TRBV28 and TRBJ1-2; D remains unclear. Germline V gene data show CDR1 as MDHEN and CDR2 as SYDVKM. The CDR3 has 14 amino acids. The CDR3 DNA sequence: TGTGCCAGCAGTGGAGCGGAACAATACTATGGCTACGCCTTC. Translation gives CASSGAEQYYGYAF.

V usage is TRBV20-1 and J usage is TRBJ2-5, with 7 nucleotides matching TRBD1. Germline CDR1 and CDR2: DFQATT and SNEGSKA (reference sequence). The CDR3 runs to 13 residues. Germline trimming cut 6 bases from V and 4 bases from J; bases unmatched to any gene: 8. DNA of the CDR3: TGCAGTGCGACGACAGGGTCCGCAGAGACCCAGTACTTC. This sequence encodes CSATTGSAETQYF.

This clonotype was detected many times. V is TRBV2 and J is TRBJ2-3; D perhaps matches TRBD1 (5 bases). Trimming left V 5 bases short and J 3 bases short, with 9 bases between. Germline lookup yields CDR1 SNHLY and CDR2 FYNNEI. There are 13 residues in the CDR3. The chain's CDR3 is CASSTGETDTQYF. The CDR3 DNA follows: TGTGCCAGCAGTACAGGAGAGACAGATACGCAGTATTTT.

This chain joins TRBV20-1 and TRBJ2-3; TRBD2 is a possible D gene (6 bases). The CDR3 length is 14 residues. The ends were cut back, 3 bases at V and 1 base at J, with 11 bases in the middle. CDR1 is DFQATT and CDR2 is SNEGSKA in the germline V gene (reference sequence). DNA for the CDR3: TGCAGTGCTAGCGAAGCGGGCGGCACAGATACGCAGTATTTT. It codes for CSASEAGGTDTQYF.

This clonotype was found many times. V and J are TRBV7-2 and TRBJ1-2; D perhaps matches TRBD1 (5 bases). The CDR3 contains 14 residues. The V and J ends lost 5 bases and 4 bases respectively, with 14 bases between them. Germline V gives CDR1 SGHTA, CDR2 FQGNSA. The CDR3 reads CASSTRTPIYGYTF. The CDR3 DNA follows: TGTGCCAGCAGCACCAGGACACCGATCTATGGCTACACCTTC.

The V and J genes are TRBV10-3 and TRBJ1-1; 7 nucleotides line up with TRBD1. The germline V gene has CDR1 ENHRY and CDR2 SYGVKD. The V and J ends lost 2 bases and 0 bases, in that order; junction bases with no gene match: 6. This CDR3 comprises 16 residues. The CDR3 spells CAISEGGGFMNTEAFF. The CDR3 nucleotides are TGTGCCATCAGTGAGGGAGGGGGCTTCATGAACACTGAAGCTTTCTTT.

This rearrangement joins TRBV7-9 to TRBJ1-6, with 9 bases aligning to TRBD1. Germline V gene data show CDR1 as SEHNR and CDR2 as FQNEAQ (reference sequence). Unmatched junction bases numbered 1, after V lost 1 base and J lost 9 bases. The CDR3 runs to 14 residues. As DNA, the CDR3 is TGTGCCAGCAGCTTAGAACAGGGGGCTTCACCCCTCCACTTT. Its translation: CASSLEQGASPLHF.

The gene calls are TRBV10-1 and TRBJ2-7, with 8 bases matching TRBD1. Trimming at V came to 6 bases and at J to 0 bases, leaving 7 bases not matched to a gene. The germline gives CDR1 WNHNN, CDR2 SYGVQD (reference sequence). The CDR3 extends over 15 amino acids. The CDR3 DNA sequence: TGCGCCAGCAGCAGAGGACAGGGAAGCTCCTACGAGCAGTACTTC. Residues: CASSRGQGSSYEQYF.

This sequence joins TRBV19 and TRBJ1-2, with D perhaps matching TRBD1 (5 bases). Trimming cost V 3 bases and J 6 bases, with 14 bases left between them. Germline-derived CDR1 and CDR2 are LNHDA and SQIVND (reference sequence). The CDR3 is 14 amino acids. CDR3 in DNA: TGTGCCAGTAGTATCTCCCAGGGCGGGCATGGCTACACCTTC. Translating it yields CASSISQGGHGYTF.

The CDR3 sequence is CASSLEQAFF. The CDR3 coding sequence is TGTGCCAGCAGCTTAGAACAAGCTTTCTTT. The V and J genes are TRBV7-9 and TRBJ1-1; D unresolved. Germline assignment: CDR1 SEHNR and CDR2 FQNEAQ (reference sequence). This CDR3 contains 10 residues. V was shortened by 1 base and J by 9 bases, with 3 bases between the two germline ends.